This TCR beta chain was sequenced during a study of blood T cell repertoires in COVID-19. Study context: The study drew acute and convalescent COVID-19 samples from the United States, Italy and Spain.

J was trimmed by 6 bases and V by 4 bases; bases with no gene match: 11. The CDR3 has 15 amino acids. Germline CDR1 and CDR2: KGHSY and FQNENV. Per the authors' pipeline: For nucleated cells, counts were estimated from reference gene primer amplification. The table came from immunoSEQ multiplex PCR; TCRdb's copy has only in-frame clones and leaves some out. Clone size and the V and J calls come from that table; the DNA yielded D and trimming. This table has 190,000 or so clones, approximately 90% appearing once. The source material was peripheral blood. V is TRBV16 and J is TRBJ1-2, with 7 bases fitting TRBD1. This sequence originates from a woman in her twenties or thirties with acute or convalescent COVID-19. As DNA, the CDR3 is TGTGCCAGCAGCCGCTTCGGGCAGGGGGAAGATGGCTACACCTTC. It codes for CASSRFGQGEDGYTF.